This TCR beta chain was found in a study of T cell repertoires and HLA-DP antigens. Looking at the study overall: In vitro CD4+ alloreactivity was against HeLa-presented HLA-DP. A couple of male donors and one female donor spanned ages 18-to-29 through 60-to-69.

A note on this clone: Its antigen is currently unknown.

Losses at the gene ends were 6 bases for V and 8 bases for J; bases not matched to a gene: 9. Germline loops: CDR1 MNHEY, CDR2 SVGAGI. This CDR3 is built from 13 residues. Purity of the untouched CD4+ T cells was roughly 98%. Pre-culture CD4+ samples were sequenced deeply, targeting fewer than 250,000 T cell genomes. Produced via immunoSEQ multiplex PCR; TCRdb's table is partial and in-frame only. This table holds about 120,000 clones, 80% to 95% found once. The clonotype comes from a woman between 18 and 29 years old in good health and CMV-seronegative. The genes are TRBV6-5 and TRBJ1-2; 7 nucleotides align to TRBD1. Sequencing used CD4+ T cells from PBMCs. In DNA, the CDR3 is TGTGCCAGCAGCCAGGGAGGGGGCCGCGGCTACACCTTC. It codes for CASSQGGGRGYTF.